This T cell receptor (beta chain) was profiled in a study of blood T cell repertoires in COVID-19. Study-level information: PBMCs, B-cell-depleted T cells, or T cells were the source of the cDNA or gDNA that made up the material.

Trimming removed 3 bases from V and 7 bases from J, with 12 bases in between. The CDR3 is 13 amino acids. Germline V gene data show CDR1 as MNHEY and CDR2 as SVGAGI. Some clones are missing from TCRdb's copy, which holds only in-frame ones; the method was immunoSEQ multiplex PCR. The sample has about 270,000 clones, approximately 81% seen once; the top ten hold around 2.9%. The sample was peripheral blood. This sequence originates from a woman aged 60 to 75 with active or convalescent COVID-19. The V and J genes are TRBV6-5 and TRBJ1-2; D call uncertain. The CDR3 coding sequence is TGTGCCAGCAGTTATCGGTCCCGGAGTGGCTACACCTTC. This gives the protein CASSYRSRSGYTF.